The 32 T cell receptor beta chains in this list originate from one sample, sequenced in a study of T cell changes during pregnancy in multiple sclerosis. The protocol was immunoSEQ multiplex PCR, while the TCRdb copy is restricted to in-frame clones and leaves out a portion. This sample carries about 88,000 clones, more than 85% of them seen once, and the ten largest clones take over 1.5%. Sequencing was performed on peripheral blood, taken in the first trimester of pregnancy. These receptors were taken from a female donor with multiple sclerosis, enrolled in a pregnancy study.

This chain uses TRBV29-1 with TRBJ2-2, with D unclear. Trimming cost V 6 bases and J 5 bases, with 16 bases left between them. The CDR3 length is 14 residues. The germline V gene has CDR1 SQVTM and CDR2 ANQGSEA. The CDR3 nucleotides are TGCAGCGTCCTAATGGGCCCTTCTACCGGGGAGCTGTTTTTT. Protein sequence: CSVLMGPSTGELFF.

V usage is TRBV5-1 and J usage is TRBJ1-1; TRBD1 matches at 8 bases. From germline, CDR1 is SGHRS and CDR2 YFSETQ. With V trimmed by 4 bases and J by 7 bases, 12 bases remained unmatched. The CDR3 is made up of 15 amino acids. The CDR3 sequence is CASSLGGLQGGEAFF. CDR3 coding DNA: TGCGCCAGCAGCCTGGGGGGCTTACAGGGGGGTGAAGCTTTCTTT.

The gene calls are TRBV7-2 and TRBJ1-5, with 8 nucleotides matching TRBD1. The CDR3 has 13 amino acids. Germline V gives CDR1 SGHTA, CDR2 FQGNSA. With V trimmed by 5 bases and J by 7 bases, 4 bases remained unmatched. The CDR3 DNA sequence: TGTGCCAGCAGCCAGGACAGGGTACAGCCCCAGCATTTT. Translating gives CASSQDRVQPQHF.

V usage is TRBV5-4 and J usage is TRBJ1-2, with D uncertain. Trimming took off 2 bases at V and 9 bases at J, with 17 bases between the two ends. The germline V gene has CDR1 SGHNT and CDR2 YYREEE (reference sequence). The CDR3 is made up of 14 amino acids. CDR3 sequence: CASSFGPHELSYTF. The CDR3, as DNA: TGTGCCAGCAGCTTTGGGCCCCACGAGCTGAGCTACACCTTC.

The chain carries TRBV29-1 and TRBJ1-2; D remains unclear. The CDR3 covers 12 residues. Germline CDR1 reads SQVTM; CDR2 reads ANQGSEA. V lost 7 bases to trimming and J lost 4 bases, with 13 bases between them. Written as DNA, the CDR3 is TGCAGCGCGATCATGGCCGTCTATGGCTACACCTTC. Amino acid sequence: CSAIMAVYGYTF. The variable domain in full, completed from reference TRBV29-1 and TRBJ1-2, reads SAVISQKPSRDICQRGTSLTIQCQVDSQVTMMFWYRQQPGQSLTLIATANQGSEATYESGFVIDKFPISRPNLTFSTLTVSNMSPEDSSIYLCSAIMAVYGYTFGSGTRLTVV.

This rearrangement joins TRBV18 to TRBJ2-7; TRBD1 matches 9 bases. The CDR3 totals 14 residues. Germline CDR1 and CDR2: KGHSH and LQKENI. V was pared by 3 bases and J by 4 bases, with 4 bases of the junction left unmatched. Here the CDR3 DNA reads TGTGCCAGCTCACCGGACAGGGGAGTTTACGAGCAGTACTTC. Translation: CASSPDRGVYEQYF.

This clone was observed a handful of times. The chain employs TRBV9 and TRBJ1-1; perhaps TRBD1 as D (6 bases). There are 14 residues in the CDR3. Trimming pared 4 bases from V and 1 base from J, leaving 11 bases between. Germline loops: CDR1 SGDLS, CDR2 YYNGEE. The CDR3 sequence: CASSSDRRNTEAFF. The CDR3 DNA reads TGTGCCAGCAGCAGTGACAGGAGGAACACTGAAGCTTTCTTT. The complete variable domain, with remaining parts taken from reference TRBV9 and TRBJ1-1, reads DSGVTQTPKHLITATGQRVTLRCSPRSGDLSVYWYQQSLDQGLQFLIQYYNGEERAKGNILERFSAQQFPDLHSELNLSSLELGDSALYFCASSSDRRNTEAFFGQGTRLTVV.

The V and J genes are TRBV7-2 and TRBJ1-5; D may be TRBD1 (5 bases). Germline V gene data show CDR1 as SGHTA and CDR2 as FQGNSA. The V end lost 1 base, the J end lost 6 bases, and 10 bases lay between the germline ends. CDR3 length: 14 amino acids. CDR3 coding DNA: TGTGCCAGCAGCTTAGAGGCAGGGATTCAGCCCCAGCATTTT. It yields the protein CASSLEAGIQPQHF. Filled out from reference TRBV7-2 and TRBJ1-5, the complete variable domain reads GAGVSQSPSNKVTEKGKDVELRCDPISGHTALYWYRQSLGQGLEFLIYFQGNSAPDKSGLPSDRFSAERTGGSVSTLTIQRTQQEDSAVYLCASSLEAGIQPQHFGDGTRLSIL.

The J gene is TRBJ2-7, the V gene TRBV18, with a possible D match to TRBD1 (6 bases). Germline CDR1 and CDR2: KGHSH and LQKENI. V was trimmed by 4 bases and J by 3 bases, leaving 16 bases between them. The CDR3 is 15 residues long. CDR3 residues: CASSRSRDNFYEQYF. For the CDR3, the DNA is TGTGCCAGCTCACGCAGCCGGGACAACTTCTACGAGCAGTACTTC.

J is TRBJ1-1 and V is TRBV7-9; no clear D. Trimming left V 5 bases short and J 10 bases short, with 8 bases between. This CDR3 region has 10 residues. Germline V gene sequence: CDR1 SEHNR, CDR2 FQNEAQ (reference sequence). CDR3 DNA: TGTGCCAGCAGCCCGCGAAGAGCTTTCTTT. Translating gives CASSPRRAFF.

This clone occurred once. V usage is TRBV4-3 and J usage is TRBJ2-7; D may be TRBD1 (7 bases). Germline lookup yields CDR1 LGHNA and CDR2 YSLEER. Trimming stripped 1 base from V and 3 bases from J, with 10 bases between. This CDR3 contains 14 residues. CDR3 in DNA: TGCGCCAGCAGCCAAGGGAGGGGGCTCTACGAGCAGTACTTC. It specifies CASSQGRGLYEQYF.

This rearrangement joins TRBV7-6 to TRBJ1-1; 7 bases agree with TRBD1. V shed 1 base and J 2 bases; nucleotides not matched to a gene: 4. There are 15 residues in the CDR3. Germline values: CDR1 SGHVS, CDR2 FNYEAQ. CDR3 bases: TGTGCCAGCAGCTTAGGCGGGACAGCTAACACTGAAGCTTTCTTT. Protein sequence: CASSLGGTANTEAFF.

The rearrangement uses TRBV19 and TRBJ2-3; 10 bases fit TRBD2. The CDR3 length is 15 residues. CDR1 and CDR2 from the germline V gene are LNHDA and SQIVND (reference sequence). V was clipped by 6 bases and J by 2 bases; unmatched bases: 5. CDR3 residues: CASRQAGGFTDTQYF. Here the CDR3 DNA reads TGTGCCAGTAGACAAGCGGGAGGGTTCACAGATACGCAGTATTTT. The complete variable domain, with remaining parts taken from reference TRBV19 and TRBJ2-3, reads DGGITQSPKYLFRKEGQNVTLSCEQNLNHDAMYWYRQDPGQGLRLIYYSQIVNDFQKGDIAEGYSVSREKKESFPLTVTSAQKNPTAFYLCASRQAGGFTDTQYFGPGTRLTVL.

The CDR3 DNA sequence: TGCAGCGTTGGACAGGGGGACTACGAGCAGTACTTC. It is translated as CSVGQGDYEQYF. The chain joins TRBV29-1 to TRBJ2-7, with 9 positions matching TRBD1. Looked up from germline, CDR1 is SQVTM and CDR2 is ANQGSEA. Trimming removed 4 bases from V and 3 bases from J; junction bases left unmatched: 1. This CDR3 has 12 amino acids.

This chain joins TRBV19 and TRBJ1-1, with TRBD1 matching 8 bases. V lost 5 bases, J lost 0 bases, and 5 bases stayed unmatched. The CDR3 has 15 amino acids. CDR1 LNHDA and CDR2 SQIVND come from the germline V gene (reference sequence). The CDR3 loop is CASSAGTGLNTEAFF. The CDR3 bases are TGTGCCAGTAGTGCCGGGACAGGATTGAACACTGAAGCTTTCTTT.

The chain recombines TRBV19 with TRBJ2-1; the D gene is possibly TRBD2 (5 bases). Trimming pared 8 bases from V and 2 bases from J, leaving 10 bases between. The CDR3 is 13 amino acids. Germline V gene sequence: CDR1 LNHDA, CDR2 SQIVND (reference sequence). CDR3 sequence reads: CASGLEPYNEQFF. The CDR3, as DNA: TGTGCCAGTGGACTTGAACCCTACAATGAGCAGTTCTTC.

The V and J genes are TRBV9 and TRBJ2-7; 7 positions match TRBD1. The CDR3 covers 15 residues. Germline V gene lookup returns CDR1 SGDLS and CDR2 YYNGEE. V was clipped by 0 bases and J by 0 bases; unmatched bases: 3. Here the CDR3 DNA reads TGTGCCAGCAGCGTAGGGGCAGGGGGCTCCTACGAGCAGTACTTC. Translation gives CASSVGAGGSYEQYF.

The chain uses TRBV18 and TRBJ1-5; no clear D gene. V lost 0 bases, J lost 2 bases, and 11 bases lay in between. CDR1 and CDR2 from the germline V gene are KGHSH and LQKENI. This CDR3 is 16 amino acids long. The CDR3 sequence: CASSPPFGEGNQPQHF. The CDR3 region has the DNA TGTGCCAGCTCACCACCCTTCGGGGAAGGCAATCAGCCCCAGCATTTT.

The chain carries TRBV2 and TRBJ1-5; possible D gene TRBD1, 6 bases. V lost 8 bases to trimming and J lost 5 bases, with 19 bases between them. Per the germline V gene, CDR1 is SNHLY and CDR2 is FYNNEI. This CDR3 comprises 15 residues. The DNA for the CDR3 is TGTGCCAGCGGCGGGGGGAGGGGGGTGCATCAGCCCCAGCATTTT. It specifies CASGGGRGVHQPQHF.

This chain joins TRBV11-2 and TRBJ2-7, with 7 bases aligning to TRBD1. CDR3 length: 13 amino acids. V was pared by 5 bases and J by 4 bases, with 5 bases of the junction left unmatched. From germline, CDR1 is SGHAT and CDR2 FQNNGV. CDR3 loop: CASSVGQVYEQYF. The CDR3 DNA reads TGTGCCAGCAGCGTCGGACAGGTTTACGAGCAGTACTTC.

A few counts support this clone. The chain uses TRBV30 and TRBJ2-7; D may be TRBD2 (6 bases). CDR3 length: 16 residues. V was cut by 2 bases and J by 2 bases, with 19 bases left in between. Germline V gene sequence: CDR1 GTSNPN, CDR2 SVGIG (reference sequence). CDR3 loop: CAWSPRTGLMTYEQYF. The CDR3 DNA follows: TGTGCCTGGAGTCCGAGAACGGGACTGATGACCTACGAGCAGTACTTC.

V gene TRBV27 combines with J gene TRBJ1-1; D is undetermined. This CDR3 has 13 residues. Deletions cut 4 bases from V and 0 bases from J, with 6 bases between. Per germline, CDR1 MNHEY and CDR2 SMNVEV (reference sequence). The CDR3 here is CASSYDLNTEAFF. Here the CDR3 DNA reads TGTGCCAGCAGTTACGACTTGAACACTGAAGCTTTCTTT.

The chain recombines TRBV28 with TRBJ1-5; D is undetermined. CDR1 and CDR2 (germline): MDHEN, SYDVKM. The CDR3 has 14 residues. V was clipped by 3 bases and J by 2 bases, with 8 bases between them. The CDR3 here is CASSLAHGNQPQHF. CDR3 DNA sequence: TGTGCCAGCAGTTTGGCCCACGGCAATCAGCCCCAGCATTTT.

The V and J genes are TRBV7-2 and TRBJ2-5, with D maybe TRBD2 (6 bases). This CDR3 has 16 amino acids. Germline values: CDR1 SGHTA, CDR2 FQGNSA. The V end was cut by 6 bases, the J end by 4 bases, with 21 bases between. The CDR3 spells CASSYPGLPSRETQYF. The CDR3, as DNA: TGTGCCAGCAGTTATCCGGGACTCCCCTCGAGAGAGACCCAGTACTTC.

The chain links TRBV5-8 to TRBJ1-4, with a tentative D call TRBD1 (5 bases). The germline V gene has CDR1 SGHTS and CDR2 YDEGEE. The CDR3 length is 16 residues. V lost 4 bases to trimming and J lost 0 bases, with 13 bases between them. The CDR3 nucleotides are TGTGCCAGCAGCCGGGGGGTGATGGCAACTAATGAAAAACTGTTTTTT. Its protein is CASSRGVMATNEKLFF. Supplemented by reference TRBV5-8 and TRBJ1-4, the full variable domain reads EAGVTQSPTHLIKTRGQQATLRCSPISGHTSVYWYQQALGLGLQFLLWYDEGEERNRGNFPPRFSGRQFPNYSSELNVNALELEDSALYLCASSRGVMATNEKLFFGSGTQLSVL.

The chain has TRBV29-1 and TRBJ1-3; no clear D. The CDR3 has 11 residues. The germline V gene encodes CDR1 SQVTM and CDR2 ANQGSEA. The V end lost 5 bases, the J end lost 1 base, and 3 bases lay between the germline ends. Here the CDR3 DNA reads TGCAGCGTTTCTTCTGGAAACACCATATATTTT. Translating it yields CSVSSGNTIYF.

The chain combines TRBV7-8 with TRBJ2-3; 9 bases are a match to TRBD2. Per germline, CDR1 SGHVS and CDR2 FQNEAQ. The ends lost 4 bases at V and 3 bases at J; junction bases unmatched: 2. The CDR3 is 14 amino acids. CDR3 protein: CASSSLAGTDTQYF. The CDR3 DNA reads TGTGCCAGCAGCTCCCTAGCGGGAACAGATACGCAGTATTTT. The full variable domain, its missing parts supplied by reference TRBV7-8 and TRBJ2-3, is GAGVSQSPRYKVAKRGQDVALRCDPISGHVSLFWYQQALGQGPEFLTYFQNEAQLDKSGLPSDRFFAERPEGSVSTLKIQRTQQEDSAVYLCASSSLAGTDTQYFGPGTRLTVL.

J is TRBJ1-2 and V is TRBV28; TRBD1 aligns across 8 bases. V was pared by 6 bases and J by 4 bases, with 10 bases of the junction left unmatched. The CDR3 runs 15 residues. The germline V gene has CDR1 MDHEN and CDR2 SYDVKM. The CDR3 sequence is CASRLLTGGPYGYTF. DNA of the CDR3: TGTGCCAGCAGACTACTTACAGGGGGTCCCTATGGCTACACCTTC.

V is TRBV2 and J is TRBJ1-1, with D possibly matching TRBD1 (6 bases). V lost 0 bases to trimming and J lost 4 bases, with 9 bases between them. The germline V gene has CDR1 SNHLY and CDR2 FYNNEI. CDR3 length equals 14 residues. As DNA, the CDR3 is TGTGCCAGCAGTGAAGCGCGAGGGGGCACTGAAGCTTTCTTT. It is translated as CASSEARGGTEAFF. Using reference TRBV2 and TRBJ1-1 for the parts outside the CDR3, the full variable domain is EPEVTQTPSHQVTQMGQEVILRCVPISNHLYFYWYRQILGQKVEFLVSFYNNEISEKSEIFDDQFSVERPDGSNFTLKIRSTKLEDSAMYFCASSEARGGTEAFFGQGTRLTVV.

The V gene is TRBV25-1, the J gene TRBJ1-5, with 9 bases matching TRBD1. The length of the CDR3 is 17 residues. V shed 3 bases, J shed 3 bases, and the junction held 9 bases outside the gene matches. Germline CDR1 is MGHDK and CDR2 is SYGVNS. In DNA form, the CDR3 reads TGTGCCAGCAGTGACACCGGGACAGGGTTTTACAATCAGCCCCAGCATTTT. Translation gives CASSDTGTGFYNQPQHF.

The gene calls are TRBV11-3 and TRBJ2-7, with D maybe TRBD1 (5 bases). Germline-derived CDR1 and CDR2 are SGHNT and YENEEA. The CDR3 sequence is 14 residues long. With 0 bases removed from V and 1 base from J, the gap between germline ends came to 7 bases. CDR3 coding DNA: TGTGCCAGCAGCTTAGAATCAGGGTCCTACGAGCAGTACTTC. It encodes CASSLESGSYEQYF.

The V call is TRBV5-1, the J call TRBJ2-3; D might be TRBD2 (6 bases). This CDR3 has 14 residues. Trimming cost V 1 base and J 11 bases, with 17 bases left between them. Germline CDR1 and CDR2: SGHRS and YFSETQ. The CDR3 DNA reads TGCGCCAGCAGCTTGAGCGGGCTGGGCGGTGAGCAGTATTTT. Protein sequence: CASSLSGLGGEQYF.